These 19 T cell receptor beta chains were sequenced from one sample in a study of radiotherapy plus CTLA-4 blockade in lung cancer. TCRdb's copy holds only in-frame clones and misses some; the assay was immunoSEQ multiplex PCR. Of more than 90,000 clones listed, 85% to 90% are singletons. Sample: peripheral blood, taken from a patient treated with radiotherapy plus ipilimumab. These receptors all stem from a human donor with non-small cell lung cancer that progressed on radiotherapy plus ipilimumab.

The gene calls are TRBV21-1 and TRBJ1-5; no check of the table's D call, TRBD1, against the DNA was made. TRBV21-1 is annotated as a pseudogene. This CDR3 spans 12 amino acids. CDR3 sequence (DNA): TGTGCCAGCAGCAAAACAGGGCAGCCCCAGCATTTT. Translation: CASSKTGQPQHF.

V is TRBV30 and J is TRBJ2-5; maybe TRBD2 (6 bases). Germline V lookup: CDR1 GTSNPN, CDR2 SVGIG (reference sequence). Between the trimmed V and J ends, which lost 5 bases and 2 bases, there was a span of 15 bases. The CDR3 covers 14 residues. The DNA of the CDR3 is TGTGCCTGGGGACTGGGGACTTCGCAAGAGACCCAGTACTTC. This codes for CAWGLGTSQETQYF.

This chain uses TRBV14 with TRBJ2-1; 11 nucleotides line up with TRBD1. The J segment lost 4 bases and the V segment lost 3 bases, leaving 2 bases of the junction unmatched. Germline-derived CDR1 and CDR2 are SGHDN and FVKESK. The CDR3 has 15 amino acids. CDR3 in amino acids: CASSQDRGQYNEQFF. CDR3 bases: TGTGCCAGCAGCCAGGACAGGGGGCAATACAATGAGCAGTTCTTC.

V usage is TRBV15 and J usage is TRBJ2-1; TRBD2 matches at 11 bases. Germline trimming cut 0 bases from V and 9 bases from J; bases unmatched to any gene: 4. CDR1 is LNHNV and CDR2 is YYDKDF in the germline V gene (reference sequence). The CDR3 contains 15 residues. CDR3 DNA sequence: TGTGCCACCAGCAGAGAACTAGCGGGAGACAGTGAGCAGTTCTTC. This codes for CATSRELAGDSEQFF.

Comment on this clone: The junction does not match germline at one end; this may be a read error. The gene calls are TRBV10-1 and TRBJ2-5; D is ambiguous. The CDR3 loop spans 13 amino acids. Germline-derived CDR1 and CDR2 are WNHNN and SYGVQD (reference sequence). The CDR3 coding sequence is TGCGCCAGCAGTCAGTCAATGATTGAGACCCAGTACTTC. Amino acid sequence: CASSQSMIETQYF.

This chain joins TRBV2 and TRBJ2-5; no definite D call. This CDR3 spans 13 amino acids. Trimming took off 4 bases at V and 3 bases at J, with 9 bases between the two ends. CDR1 is SNHLY, CDR2 FYNNEI, per germline. CDR3 sequence reads: CASSVRTKETQYF. Here the CDR3 DNA reads TGTGCCAGCAGTGTGCGCACCAAAGAGACCCAGTACTTC. Complete variable domain (other parts from reference TRBV2 and TRBJ2-5): EPEVTQTPSHQVTQMGQEVILRCVPISNHLYFYWYRQILGQKVEFLVSFYNNEISEKSEIFDDQFSVERPDGSNFTLKIRSTKLEDSAMYFCASSVRTKETQYFGPGTRLLVL.

The rearrangement links TRBV4-2 to TRBJ1-4, with TRBD1 as a possible D gene (5 bases). Germline V gene lookup returns CDR1 LGHNA and CDR2 YNFKEQ. CDR3 length: 15 residues. Trimming removed 1 base at V and 8 bases at J, with 14 bases between. This CDR3 reads CASSQARGPNEKLFF. The CDR3 nucleotides are TGTGCCAGCAGCCAAGCGAGGGGACCCAACGAAAAACTGTTTTTT.

The V call is TRBV14, the J call TRBJ2-1; TRBD2 aligns across 9 bases. The CDR3 runs 15 residues. Germline assignment: CDR1 SGHDN and CDR2 FVKESK. J lost 8 bases, V lost 1 base, and 6 bases had no gene match. DNA of the CDR3: TGTGCCAGCAGCCAAGTAGCGGGAGTGAGCGATGAGCAGTTCTTC. Translating gives CASSQVAGVSDEQFF.

Regarding this clone: The junction differs from germline at one of its ends, possibly a read error. V is TRBV5-4 and J is TRBJ2-1; tentative D call: TRBD2 (7 bases). The CDR3 is 17 amino acids. The V gene's germline CDR1 is SGHNT and CDR2 YYREEE (reference sequence). CDR3 DNA sequence: TGTGCCAGCAGTTTGGGTGTTGGGGGGGCGCACCTCAATGAGCAGTTCTTC. This gives the protein CASSLGVGGAHLNEQFF.

The chain couples TRBV4-1 to TRBJ1-1, with D perhaps matching TRBD1 (6 bases). CDR1 and CDR2 (germline): MGHRA, YSYEKL. This CDR3 has 14 residues. V dropped 1 base and J dropped 4 bases, with 10 bases sitting between them. DNA of the CDR3: TGCGCCAGCAGCCAAGGAGGGGGTTTCACTGAAGCTTTCTTT. It is translated as CASSQGGGFTEAFF.

As regards this clone: This same CDR3 is encoded by further DNA sequences in the sample. V gene TRBV15 combines with J gene TRBJ2-7; TRBD1 is a possible D gene (6 bases). The germline gives CDR1 LNHNV, CDR2 YYDKDF (reference sequence). There are 13 residues in the CDR3. Between the trimmed V and J ends, which lost 3 bases and 0 bases, there was a span of 6 bases. This CDR3 reads CATSRDSSYEQYF. In nucleotides, the CDR3 is TGTGCCACCAGCAGGGACAGCTCCTACGAGCAGTACTTC.

V gene TRBV19 combines with J gene TRBJ1-2; D gene uncertain. CDR1 and CDR2 from the germline V gene are LNHDA and SQIVND (reference sequence). The CDR3 runs to 13 residues. Trimming removed 5 bases at V and 5 bases at J, with 12 bases between. CDR3 protein: CASSFTATYGYTF. The CDR3 DNA is TGTGCCAGTAGTTTTACAGCTACATATGGCTACACCTTC.

V gene TRBV27 combines with J gene TRBJ1-5; possibly TRBD1 for D (5 bases). Germline V lookup: CDR1 MNHEY, CDR2 SMNVEV (reference sequence). The V and J ends lost 8 bases and 0 bases respectively, with 17 bases between them. This CDR3 has 16 amino acids. The CDR3 nucleotides read TGTGCCAGCCGAAAAGGACGGGGGTATAGCAATCAGCCCCAGCATTTT. As protein: CASRKGRGYSNQPQHF.

The chain is built from TRBV29-1 and TRBJ1-1, with D tentatively TRBD1 (5 bases). This CDR3 region has 12 residues. V shed 7 bases and J shed 7 bases, with 16 bases lying between them. Germline V gene lookup returns CDR1 SQVTM and CDR2 ANQGSEA. The CDR3 DNA reads as TGCAGCGCAGAACAGGCATCCCTTGAAGCTTTCTTT. It specifies CSAEQASLEAFF.

This clone was counted a few times. This chain uses TRBV6-1 with TRBJ1-4; D ambiguous. Deletions cut 7 bases from V and 7 bases from J, with 13 bases between. CDR3 length: 13 residues. The germline V gene encodes CDR1 MNHNS and CDR2 SASEGT. CDR3 sequence reads: CASISEAVEKLFF. The CDR3 DNA reads TGTGCCAGCATTTCGGAGGCCGTTGAAAAACTGTTTTTT.

The chain carries TRBV2 and TRBJ2-1; possibly TRBD2 for D (5 bases). The CDR3 extends over 15 amino acids. Per germline, CDR1 SNHLY and CDR2 FYNNEI. With 9 bases removed from V and 3 bases from J, the gap between germline ends came to 18 bases. Written as DNA, the CDR3 is TGTGCCAGTCAATCAGCGGAGATCAGCTACAATGAGCAGTTCTTC. It translates to CASQSAEISYNEQFF. Using reference TRBV2 and TRBJ2-1 for the parts outside the CDR3, the full variable domain is EPEVTQTPSHQVTQMGQEVILRCVPISNHLYFYWYRQILGQKVEFLVSFYNNEISEKSEIFDDQFSVERPDGSNFTLKIRSTKLEDSAMYFCASQSAEISYNEQFFGPGTRLTVL.

The J gene is TRBJ1-2, the V gene TRBV7-2, with 8 positions matching TRBD1. Looked up from germline, CDR1 is SGHTA and CDR2 is FQGNSA. Trimming cost V 1 base and J 6 bases; bases outside gene matches: 7. The CDR3 runs to 15 residues. The CDR3 spells CASSLVGAGGHGYTF. CDR3 sequence (DNA): TGTGCCAGCAGCTTAGTGGGTGCAGGGGGCCATGGCTACACCTTC.

The rearrangement links TRBV7-2 to TRBJ2-7, with D hard to call. V gave up 1 base and J gave up 6 bases, with 13 bases separating them. CDR3 length equals 14 residues. CDR1 is SGHTA and CDR2 is FQGNSA in the germline V gene. The CDR3 coding sequence is TGTGCCAGCAGCTTAGTGGGATTCGAGCGCGAGCAGTACTTC. It codes for CASSLVGFEREQYF.

The chain has TRBV29-1 and TRBJ1-1; 9 positions match TRBD1. V gave up 5 bases and J gave up 4 bases; unmatched junction bases: 11. CDR1 is SQVTM and CDR2 is ANQGSEA in the germline V gene. CDR3 length: 15 amino acids. The CDR3 protein is CSVKQGAGGGTEAFF. The CDR3 DNA is TGCAGCGTTAAACAGGGGGCCGGAGGGGGCACTGAAGCTTTCTTT.